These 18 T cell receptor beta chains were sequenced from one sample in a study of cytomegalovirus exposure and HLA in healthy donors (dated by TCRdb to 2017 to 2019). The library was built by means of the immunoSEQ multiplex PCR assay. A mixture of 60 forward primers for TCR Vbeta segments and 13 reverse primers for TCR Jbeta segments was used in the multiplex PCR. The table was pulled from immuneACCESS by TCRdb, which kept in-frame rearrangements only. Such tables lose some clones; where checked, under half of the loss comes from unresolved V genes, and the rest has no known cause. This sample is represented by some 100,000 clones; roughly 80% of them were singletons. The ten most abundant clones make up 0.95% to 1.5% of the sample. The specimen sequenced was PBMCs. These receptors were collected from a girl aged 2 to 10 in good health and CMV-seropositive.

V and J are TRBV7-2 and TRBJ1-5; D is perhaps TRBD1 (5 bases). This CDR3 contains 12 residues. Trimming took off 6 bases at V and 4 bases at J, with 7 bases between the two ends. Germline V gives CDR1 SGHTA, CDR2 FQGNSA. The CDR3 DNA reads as TGTGCCAGCAGTAGACAGAATCAGCCCCAGCATTTT. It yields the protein CASSRQNQPQHF.

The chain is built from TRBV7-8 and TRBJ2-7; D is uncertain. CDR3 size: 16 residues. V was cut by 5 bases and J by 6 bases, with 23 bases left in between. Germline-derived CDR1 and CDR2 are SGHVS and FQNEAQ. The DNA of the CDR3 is TGTGCCAGCAGCCTCCCGAGGCCGGCCGGCGACGGCGAGCAGTACTTC. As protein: CASSLPRPAGDGEQYF.

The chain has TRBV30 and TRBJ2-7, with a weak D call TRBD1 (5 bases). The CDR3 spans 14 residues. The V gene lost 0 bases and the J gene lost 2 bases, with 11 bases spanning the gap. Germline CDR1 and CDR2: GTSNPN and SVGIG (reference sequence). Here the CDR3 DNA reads TGTGCCTGGAGTGTTAGTACAGGTCCCTACGAGCAGTACTTC. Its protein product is CAWSVSTGPYEQYF.

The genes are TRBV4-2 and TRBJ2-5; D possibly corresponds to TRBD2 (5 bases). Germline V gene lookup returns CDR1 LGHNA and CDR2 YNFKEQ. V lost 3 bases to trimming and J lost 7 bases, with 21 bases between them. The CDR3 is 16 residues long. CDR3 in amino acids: CASSQETNKYARTQYF. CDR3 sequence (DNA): TGTGCCAGCAGCCAGGAGACTAACAAGTACGCCCGGACCCAGTACTTC.

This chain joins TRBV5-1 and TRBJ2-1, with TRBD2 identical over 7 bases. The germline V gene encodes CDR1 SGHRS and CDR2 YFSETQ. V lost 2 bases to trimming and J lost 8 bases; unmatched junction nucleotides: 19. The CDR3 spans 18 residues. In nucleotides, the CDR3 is TGCGCCAGCAGCTTTCGCGGTGGCGGACTAGTGGCTGGGGATGAGCAGTTCTTC. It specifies CASSFRGGGLVAGDEQFF.

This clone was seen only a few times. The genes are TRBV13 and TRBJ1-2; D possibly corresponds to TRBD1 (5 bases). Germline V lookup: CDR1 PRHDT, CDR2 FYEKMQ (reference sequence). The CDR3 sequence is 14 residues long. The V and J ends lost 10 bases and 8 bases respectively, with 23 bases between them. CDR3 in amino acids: CATQNPRQNLGYTF. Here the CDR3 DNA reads TGTGCCACACAAAACCCGAGACAGAATCTGGGCTACACCTTC.

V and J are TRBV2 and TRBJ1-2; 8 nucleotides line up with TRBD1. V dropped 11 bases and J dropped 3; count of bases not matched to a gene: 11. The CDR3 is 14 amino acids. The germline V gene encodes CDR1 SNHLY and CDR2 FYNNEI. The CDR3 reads CAGTGIGMDYGYTF. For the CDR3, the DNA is TGTGCCGGGACAGGTATAGGCATGGACTATGGCTACACCTTC. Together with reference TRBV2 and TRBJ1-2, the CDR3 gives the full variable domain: EPEVTQTPSHQVTQMGQEVILRCVPISNHLYFYWYRQILGQKVEFLVSFYNNEISEKSEIFDDQFSVERPDGSNFTLKIRSTKLEDSAMYFCAGTGIGMDYGYTFGSGTRLTVV.

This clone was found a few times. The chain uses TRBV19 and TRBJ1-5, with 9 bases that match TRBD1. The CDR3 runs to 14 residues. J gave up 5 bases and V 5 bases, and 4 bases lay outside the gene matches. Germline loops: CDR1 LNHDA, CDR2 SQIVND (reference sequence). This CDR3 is CASSARQGDQPQHF. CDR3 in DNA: TGTGCCAGTAGTGCCAGACAGGGGGATCAGCCCCAGCATTTT.

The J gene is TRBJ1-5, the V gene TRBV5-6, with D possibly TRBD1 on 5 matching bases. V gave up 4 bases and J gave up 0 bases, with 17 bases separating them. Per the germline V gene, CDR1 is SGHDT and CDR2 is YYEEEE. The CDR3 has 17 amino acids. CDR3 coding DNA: TGTGCCAGCAGCCGTAATTGGGGGGACTATAGCAATCAGCCCCAGCATTTT. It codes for CASSRNWGDYSNQPQHF.

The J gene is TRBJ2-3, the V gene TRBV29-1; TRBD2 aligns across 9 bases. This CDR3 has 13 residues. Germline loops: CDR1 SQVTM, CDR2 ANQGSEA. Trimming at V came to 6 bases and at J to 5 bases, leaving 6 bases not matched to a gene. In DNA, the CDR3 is TGCAGCGTGCGGGAGGGGGTGGGAGATACGCAGTATTTT. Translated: CSVREGVGDTQYF.

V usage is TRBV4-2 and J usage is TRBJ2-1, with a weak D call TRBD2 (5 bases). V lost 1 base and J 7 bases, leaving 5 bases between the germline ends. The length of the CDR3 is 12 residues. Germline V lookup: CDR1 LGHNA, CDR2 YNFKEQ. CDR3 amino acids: CASSQGRNEQFF. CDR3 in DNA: TGTGCCAGCAGCCAAGGGAGGAATGAGCAGTTCTTC.

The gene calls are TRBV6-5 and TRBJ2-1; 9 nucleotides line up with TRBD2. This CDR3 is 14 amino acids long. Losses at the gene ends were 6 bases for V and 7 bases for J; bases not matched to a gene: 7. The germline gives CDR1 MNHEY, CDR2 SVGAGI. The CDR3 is CASSRSGRRNEQFF. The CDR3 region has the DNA TGTGCCAGCAGCAGAAGCGGGAGGAGGAATGAGCAGTTCTTC.

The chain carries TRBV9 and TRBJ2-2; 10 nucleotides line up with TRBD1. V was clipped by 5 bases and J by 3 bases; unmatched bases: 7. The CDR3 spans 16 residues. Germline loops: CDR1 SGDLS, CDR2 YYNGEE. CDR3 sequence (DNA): TGTGCCAGCAGTGCATCAGGGACAGGGGACACCGGGGAGCTGTTTTTT. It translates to CASSASGTGDTGELFF.

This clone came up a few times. CDR3 coding DNA: TGTGCCAGCAGTTTGGGACTAGCGGGAAGCACAGATACGCAGTATTTT. Its protein is CASSLGLAGSTDTQYF. The rearrangement joins TRBV27 to TRBJ2-3; 13 positions agree with TRBD2. The CDR3 has 16 residues. V lost 3 bases and J lost 0; bases outside the gene matches: 0. Germline CDR1 reads MNHEY; CDR2 reads SMNVEV (reference sequence).

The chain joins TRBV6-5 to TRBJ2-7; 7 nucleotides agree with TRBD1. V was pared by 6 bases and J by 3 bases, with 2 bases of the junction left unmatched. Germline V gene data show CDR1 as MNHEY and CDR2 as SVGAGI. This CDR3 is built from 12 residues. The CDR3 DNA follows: TGTGCCAGCAGAGGGGGCTACTACGAGCAGTACTTC. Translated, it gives CASRGGYYEQYF.

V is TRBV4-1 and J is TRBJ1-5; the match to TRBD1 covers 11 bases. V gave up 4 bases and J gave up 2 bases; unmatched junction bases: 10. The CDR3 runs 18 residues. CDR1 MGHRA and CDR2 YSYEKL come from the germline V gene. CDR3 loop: CASSPKGQGASGNQPQHF. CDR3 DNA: TGCGCCAGCAGCCCCAAAGGACAGGGGGCTTCGGGCAATCAGCCCCAGCATTTT.

CDR3 bases: TGTGCCAGCAGTGGGGGGACATCTGAGTTTTACGGCTACACCTTC. This translates into CASSGGTSEFYGYTF. The chain employs TRBV6-1 and TRBJ1-2, with D possibly matching TRBD1 (6 bases). The V end was cut by 4 bases, the J end by 8 bases, with 20 bases between. Germline V gives CDR1 MNHNS, CDR2 SASEGT. This CDR3 comprises 15 residues.

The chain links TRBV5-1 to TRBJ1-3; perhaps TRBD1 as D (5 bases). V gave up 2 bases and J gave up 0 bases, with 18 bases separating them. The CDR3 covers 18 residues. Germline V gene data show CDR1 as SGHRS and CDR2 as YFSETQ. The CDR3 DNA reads TGCGCCAGCAGCTTTAGTGATGGGAACGGGGGCTCTGGAAACACCATATATTTT. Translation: CASSFSDGNGGSGNTIYF.